Below, 30 T cell receptor beta chains from the same sample are listed, as sequenced in a study of cytomegalovirus exposure and HLA in healthy donors. Vbeta (60) and Jbeta (13) primers were used in the PCR. Profiling relied on immunoSEQ multiplex PCR, and the TCRdb table lists in-frame clones only, not all of them. This table holds 130,000 or so clones, approximately 69% found once. Source material: PBMCs. Receptors were obtained from a man in his forties in good health and CMV-seropositive.

The chain carries TRBV5-1 and TRBJ2-3; TRBD2 agrees at 10 bases. There are 15 residues in the CDR3. Trimming removed 2 bases from V and 1 base from J; junction bases left unmatched: 1. The germline V gene has CDR1 SGHRS and CDR2 YFSETQ. The CDR3 region has the DNA TGCGCCAGCAGCTTCGGACTAGCGGGCACAGATACGCAGTATTTT. This sequence encodes CASSFGLAGTDTQYF.

The rearrangement links TRBV30 to TRBJ2-3, with D tentatively TRBD1 (5 bases). This CDR3 is 12 amino acids long. Germline values: CDR1 GTSNPN, CDR2 SVGIG (reference sequence). Trimming cost V 1 base and J 6 bases, with 8 bases left between them. This CDR3 is CAWSGRADTQYF. CDR3 sequence (DNA): TGTGCCTGGAGTGGCAGGGCCGATACGCAGTATTTT.

V gene TRBV5-4 combines with J gene TRBJ2-7, with D maybe TRBD1 (6 bases). The CDR3 covers 14 residues. Germline CDR1 SGHNT, CDR2 YYREEE (reference sequence). Deletions cut 1 base from V and 1 base from J, with 9 bases between. The CDR3 protein is CASSLWDTSYEQYF. CDR3 in DNA: TGTGCCAGCAGCTTGTGGGACACGTCCTACGAGCAGTACTTC.

This clone showed up just once. The chain recombines TRBV18 with TRBJ2-1; 8 bases line up with TRBD2. V was pared by 2 bases and J by 2 bases, with 2 bases of the junction left unmatched. The CDR3 totals 15 residues. Germline V gives CDR1 KGHSH, CDR2 LQKENI. CDR3 loop: CASSPGAGAYNEQFF. CDR3 nucleotides: TGTGCCAGCTCACCAGGAGCGGGGGCCTACAATGAGCAGTTCTTC.

The chain has TRBV5-1 and TRBJ2-2; tentative D call: TRBD2 (5 bases). The CDR3 runs to 13 residues. Between the trimmed V and J ends, which lost 7 bases and 4 bases, there was a span of 11 bases. CDR1 SGHRS and CDR2 YFSETQ come from the germline V gene. CDR3 DNA sequence: TGCGCCAGCTTCCTAGCTGCCACCGGGGAGCTGTTTTTT. Translating gives CASFLAATGELFF.

The chain combines TRBV27 with TRBJ2-1; TRBD1 is a possible D gene (5 bases). The CDR3 is 20 amino acids. Germline CDR1 reads MNHEY; CDR2 reads SMNVEV (reference sequence). V lost 1 base and J lost 0, with 22 bases in between. The CDR3, as DNA: TGTGCCAGCAGTTTATTTCACGACAGCGCCTCAATAAGCTCCTACAATGAGCAGTTCTTC. Translated, it gives CASSLFHDSASISSYNEQFF.

The sample holds a few counts of this clone. The rearrangement links TRBV27 to TRBJ2-3, with TRBD1 identical over 9 bases. From germline, CDR1 is MNHEY and CDR2 SMNVEV (reference sequence). The CDR3 spans 17 residues. Trimming took 5 bases from V and 3 from J; bases not matched to a gene: 12. The CDR3 DNA is TGTGCCAGCAGTCACCCGGGACAGGGACGATGGACAGATACGCAGTATTTT. Encoded protein: CASSHPGQGRWTDTQYF.

This clone was seen a few times. At one of its ends the junction is not consistent with the germline gene, which may arise from a read error. Other nucleotide sequences in the sample specify the same CDR3. J is TRBJ2-1 and V is TRBV7-7; TRBD2 matches 14 bases. Germline V gene data show CDR1 as SSHAT and CDR2 as FNYEAQ (reference sequence). This CDR3 spans 17 amino acids. The CDR3 loop reads CASTPGGLAGVGNEQFF. The CDR3 region has the DNA TGTGCTAGCACTCCGGGGGGACTAGCGGGAGTTGGAAATGAGCAGTTCTTC.

This clone has a handful of counts. The chain uses TRBV13 and TRBJ2-7; 8 nucleotides line up with TRBD1. Per germline, CDR1 PRHDT and CDR2 FYEKMQ (reference sequence). V dropped 6 bases and J dropped 0; count of bases not matched to a gene: 10. This CDR3 region has 16 residues. CDR3 nucleotide sequence: TGTGCCAGCAGTGACAGGGACAGGCCAAGCTCCTACGAGCAGTACTTC. Amino acids: CASSDRDRPSSYEQYF.

V gene TRBV5-5 combines with J gene TRBJ1-6; maybe TRBD1 (6 bases). The CDR3 sequence is 16 residues long. V dropped 4 bases and J dropped 6 bases, with 17 bases sitting between them. CDR1 is SGHKS, CDR2 YYEKEE, per germline (reference sequence). The CDR3 sequence: CASSPTPSGVNSPLHF. The CDR3, as DNA: TGTGCCAGCAGCCCGACCCCCTCAGGGGTTAATTCACCCCTCCACTTT. The whole variable domain, remainder taken from reference TRBV5-5 and TRBJ1-6, is DAGVTQSPTHLIKTRGQQVTLRCSPISGHKSVSWYQQVLGQGPQFIFQYYEKEERGRGNFPDRFSARQFPNYSSELNVNALLLGDSALYLCASSPTPSGVNSPLHFGNGTRLTVT.

This clone was observed a few times. The chain couples TRBV27 to TRBJ2-2, with TRBD1 identical over 8 bases. Unmatched junction bases numbered 7, after V lost 6 bases and J lost 1 base. The CDR3 totals 16 residues. Germline CDR1 is MNHEY and CDR2 is SMNVEV (reference sequence). The CDR3 region has the DNA TGTGCCAGCAGCACCAGGGGGCCAGTGAACACCGGGGAGCTGTTTTTT. This sequence encodes CASSTRGPVNTGELFF.

The chain carries TRBV28 and TRBJ2-7; TRBD1 aligns across 9 bases. With V trimmed by 4 bases and J by 4 bases, 8 bases remained unmatched. Germline loops: CDR1 MDHEN, CDR2 SYDVKM. This CDR3 spans 15 amino acids. This chain's CDR3 is CASSSGGQGSYEQYF. The DNA for the CDR3 is TGTGCCAGCAGTTCGGGCGGACAGGGGTCTTACGAGCAGTACTTC.

The chain carries TRBV25-1 and TRBJ2-2, with D possibly being TRBD1 (6 bases). V was clipped by 2 bases and J by 1 base, with 11 bases between them. CDR3 size: 16 residues. Germline V gives CDR1 MGHDK, CDR2 SYGVNS. Here the CDR3 reads CASSETGTKNTGELFF. The CDR3 bases are TGTGCCAGCAGTGAAACCGGGACAAAGAACACCGGGGAGCTGTTTTTT.

The V call is TRBV7-8, the J call TRBJ2-7; a weak D match, TRBD2 (5 bases). The germline gives CDR1 SGHVS, CDR2 FQNEAQ. The CDR3 loop spans 14 amino acids. The germline V and J ends were trimmed by 2 bases and 2 bases, with 10 bases remaining between them. The CDR3 region has the DNA TGTGCCAGCAGCTTAAGGACTGGCACCTACGAGCAGTACTTC. It codes for CASSLRTGTYEQYF.

V gene TRBV6-6 combines with J gene TRBJ1-3; no firm D call. This CDR3 comprises 14 residues. V lost 2 bases and J 4 bases, leaving 9 bases between the germline ends. The germline V gene has CDR1 MNHNY and CDR2 SVGAGI (reference sequence). The CDR3 region is CASSYPHPGNTIYF. Here the CDR3 DNA reads TGTGCCAGCAGTTACCCACATCCCGGAAACACCATATATTTT.

The V and J genes are TRBV27 and TRBJ2-3; D might be TRBD2 (7 bases). This CDR3 has 15 amino acids. Germline CDR1 MNHEY, CDR2 SMNVEV (reference sequence). Trimming took 2 bases from V and 6 from J, leaving 15 bases between them. The CDR3 DNA is TGTGCCAGCAGTTTACTTAGTGGGAGGGGGGATACGCAGTATTTT. The encoded protein is CASSLLSGRGDTQYF.

This chain connects TRBV7-6 to TRBJ2-2; 12 bases line up with TRBD2. The ends lost 5 bases at V and 5 bases at J; junction bases unmatched: 9. The CDR3 length is 17 residues. Germline CDR1 and CDR2: SGHVS and FNYEAQ. The CDR3 sequence is CASSPSSGGARTGELFF. The CDR3 nucleotides are TGTGCCAGCAGCCCCTCTAGCGGGGGGGCTCGGACCGGGGAGCTGTTTTTT.

The table lists this clone with a count of one. The chain employs TRBV10-3 and TRBJ2-7; 9 bases align to TRBD1. The V gene end was trimmed by 3 bases and the J gene end by 5 bases; junction bases not matched to a gene: 11. CDR1 and CDR2 from the germline V gene are ENHRY and SYGVKD. The CDR3 sequence is 16 residues long. The DNA for the CDR3 is TGTGCCATCAGTGATAACCGGGGACAGGGTATCGACGAGCAGTACTTC. Translating it yields CAISDNRGQGIDEQYF.

This sequence joins TRBV7-9 and TRBJ2-7; TRBD1 might be the D (5 bases). The CDR3 is made up of 14 amino acids. The germline V and J ends were trimmed by 0 bases and 3 bases, with 9 bases remaining between them. Germline V gives CDR1 SEHNR, CDR2 FQNEAQ (reference sequence). This CDR3 reads CASSLAGRVYEQYF. In DNA form, the CDR3 reads TGTGCCAGCAGCTTAGCTGGCAGGGTCTACGAGCAGTACTTC.

The rearrangement joins TRBV27 to TRBJ1-2; weak D call: TRBD1 (5 bases). Trimming removed 6 bases from V and 7 bases from J, with 15 bases in between. The CDR3 has 13 amino acids. Looked up from germline, CDR1 is MNHEY and CDR2 is SMNVEV (reference sequence). This CDR3 is CASRLKGAGGYTF. The CDR3 nucleotides read TGTGCCAGCAGACTTAAAGGGGCCGGTGGCTACACCTTC.

The V gene is TRBV19, the J gene TRBJ2-2, with TRBD1 matching over 9 bases. This CDR3 is built from 17 residues. Germline V gives CDR1 LNHDA, CDR2 SQIVND (reference sequence). The V gene end was trimmed by 6 bases and the J gene end by 3 bases; junction bases not matched to a gene: 11. CDR3 in amino acids: CASSPPAGQGDTGELFF. CDR3 nucleotides: TGTGCCAGTAGCCCCCCGGCGGGACAGGGTGACACCGGGGAGCTGTTTTTT. Supplemented by reference TRBV19 and TRBJ2-2, the full variable domain reads DGGITQSPKYLFRKEGQNVTLSCEQNLNHDAMYWYRQDPGQGLRLIYYSQIVNDFQKGDIAEGYSVSREKKESFPLTVTSAQKNPTAFYLCASSPPAGQGDTGELFFGEGSRLTVL.

The chain couples TRBV5-4 to TRBJ1-1, with TRBD1 as a possible D gene (5 bases). Germline V lookup: CDR1 SGHNT, CDR2 YYREEE (reference sequence). This CDR3 has 14 residues. V was clipped by 0 bases and J by 5 bases, with 11 bases between them. The CDR3 nucleotides are TGTGCCAGCAGCTTGGAGGGAAGGGGAACTGAAGCTTTCTTT. This translates into CASSLEGRGTEAFF.

The chain has TRBV9 and TRBJ2-5; 15 bases line up with TRBD2. Germline-derived CDR1 and CDR2 are SGDLS and YYNGEE. This CDR3 is built from 15 residues. V trimming: 4 bases; J trimming: 5 bases; junction bases outside the gene matches: 3. CDR3 sequence: CASSTGLAGGETQYF. CDR3 coding DNA: TGTGCCAGCAGCACCGGACTAGCGGGAGGGGAGACCCAGTACTTC.

The chain employs TRBV5-4 and TRBJ2-7; 8 nucleotides align to TRBD1. Germline assignment: CDR1 SGHNT and CDR2 YYREEE (reference sequence). CDR3 length: 14 amino acids. V trimming: 2 bases; J trimming: 7 bases; junction bases outside the gene matches: 8. The CDR3 is CASSFWAGGREQYF. The CDR3 DNA follows: TGTGCCAGCAGCTTTTGGGCAGGGGGCAGGGAGCAGTACTTC.

The gene calls are TRBV5-6 and TRBJ2-3, with D maybe TRBD2 (6 bases). Trimming shortened V by 4 bases and J by 5 bases, and 23 bases separated the two germline ends. The germline gives CDR1 SGHDT, CDR2 YYEEEE. This CDR3 has 17 amino acids. This CDR3 is CASSPGVPQLLRDTQYF. The CDR3 nucleotides read TGTGCCAGCAGCCCGGGGGTCCCGCAACTACTGAGAGATACGCAGTATTTT.

This clone came up a few times. Other DNA sequences from this sample encode an identical CDR3 as well. The chain combines TRBV6-5 with TRBJ2-5; 9 nucleotides match TRBD1. J gave up 4 bases and V 0 bases, and 6 bases lay outside the gene matches. The CDR3 runs to 16 residues. The V gene's germline CDR1 is MNHEY and CDR2 SVGAGI. CDR3 in DNA: TGTGCCAGCAGTTACTCGCCGACAGGGGGAGGAGAGACCCAGTACTTC. Protein: CASSYSPTGGGETQYF.

The genes are TRBV5-1 and TRBJ2-7; D is possibly TRBD1 (6 bases). The CDR3 contains 16 residues. CDR1 and CDR2 from the germline V gene are SGHRS and YFSETQ. V was clipped by 0 bases and J by 4 bases, with 17 bases between them. The CDR3 spells CASSLVGRGVPYEQYF. The CDR3 region has the DNA TGCGCCAGCAGCTTGGTGGGCAGGGGCGTCCCGTACGAGCAGTACTTC. The variable domain in full, with the rest retrieved from reference TRBV5-1 and TRBJ2-7, is KAGVTQTPRYLIKTRGQQVTLSCSPISGHRSVSWYQQTPGQGLQFLFEYFSETQRNKGNFPGRFSGRQFSNSRSEMNVSTLELGDSALYLCASSLVGRGVPYEQYFGPGTRLTVT.

V and J are TRBV5-1 and TRBJ2-6; D is uncertain. The CDR3 is made up of 15 amino acids. Trimming removed 1 base from V and 0 bases from J, with 5 bases in between. Per the germline V gene, CDR1 is SGHRS and CDR2 is YFSETQ. CDR3 amino acids: CASSLKSSGANVLTF. CDR3 nucleotides: TGCGCCAGCAGCTTGAAGAGCTCTGGGGCCAACGTCCTGACTTTC.

The chain is built from TRBV7-8 and TRBJ2-7, with 9 bases matching TRBD1. The CDR3 totals 16 residues. CDR1 and CDR2 from the germline V gene are SGHVS and FQNEAQ. The junction had 10 bases not matched to a gene; V was cut back by 5 bases and J by 2 bases. The CDR3 loop is CASSILAGTGTYEQYF. The CDR3 DNA reads as TGTGCCAGCAGCATACTAGCCGGGACAGGGACCTACGAGCAGTACTTC.

The chain employs TRBV28 and TRBJ1-2; no clear D. This CDR3 comprises 14 residues. The germline V and J ends were trimmed by 3 bases and 4 bases, with 12 bases remaining between them. Germline values: CDR1 MDHEN, CDR2 SYDVKM. CDR3 coding DNA: TGTGCCAGCAGTTTCCCATCAATCCCCTATGGCTACACCTTC. The encoded protein is CASSFPSIPYGYTF.